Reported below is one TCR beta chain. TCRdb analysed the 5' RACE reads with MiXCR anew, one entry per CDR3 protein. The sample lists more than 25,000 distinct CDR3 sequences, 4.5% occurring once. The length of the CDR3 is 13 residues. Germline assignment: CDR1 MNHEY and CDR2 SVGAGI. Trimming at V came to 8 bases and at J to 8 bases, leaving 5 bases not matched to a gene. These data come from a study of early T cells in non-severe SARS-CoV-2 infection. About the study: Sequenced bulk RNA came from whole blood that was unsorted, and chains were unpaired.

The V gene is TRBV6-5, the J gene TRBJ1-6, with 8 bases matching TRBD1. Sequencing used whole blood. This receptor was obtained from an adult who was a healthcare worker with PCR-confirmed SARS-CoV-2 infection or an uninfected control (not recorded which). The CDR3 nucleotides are TGTGCCAGCGGACAGGGCAGGGATTCACCCCTCCACTTT. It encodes CASGQGRDSPLHF.